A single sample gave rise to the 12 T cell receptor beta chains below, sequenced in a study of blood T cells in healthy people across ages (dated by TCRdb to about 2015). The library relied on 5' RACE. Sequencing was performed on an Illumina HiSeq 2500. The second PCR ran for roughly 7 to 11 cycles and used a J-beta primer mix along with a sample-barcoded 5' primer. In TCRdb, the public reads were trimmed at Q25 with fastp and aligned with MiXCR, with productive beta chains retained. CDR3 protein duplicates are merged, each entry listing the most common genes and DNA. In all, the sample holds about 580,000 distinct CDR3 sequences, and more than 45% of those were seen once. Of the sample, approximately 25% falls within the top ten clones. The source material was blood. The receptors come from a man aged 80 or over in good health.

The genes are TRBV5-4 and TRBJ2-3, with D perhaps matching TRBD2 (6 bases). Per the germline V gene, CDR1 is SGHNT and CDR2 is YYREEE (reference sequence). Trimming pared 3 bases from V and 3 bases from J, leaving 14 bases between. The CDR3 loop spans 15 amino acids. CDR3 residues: CASSSKGRQTDTQYF. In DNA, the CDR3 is TGTGCCAGCAGCTCTAAGGGGAGGCAGACAGATACGCAGTATTTT.

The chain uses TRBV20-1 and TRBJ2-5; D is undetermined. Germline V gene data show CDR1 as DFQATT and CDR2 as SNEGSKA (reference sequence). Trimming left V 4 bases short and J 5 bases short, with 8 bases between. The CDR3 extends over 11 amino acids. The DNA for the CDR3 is TGCAGTGCTAATGATGGGGAGACCCAGTACTTC. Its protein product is CSANDGETQYF.

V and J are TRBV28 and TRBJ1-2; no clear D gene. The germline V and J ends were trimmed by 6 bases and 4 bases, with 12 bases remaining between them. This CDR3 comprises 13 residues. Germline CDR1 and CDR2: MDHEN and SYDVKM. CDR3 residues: CASSPPWGYGYTF. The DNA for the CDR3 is TGTGCCAGCAGCCCGCCCTGGGGCTATGGCTACACCTTC.

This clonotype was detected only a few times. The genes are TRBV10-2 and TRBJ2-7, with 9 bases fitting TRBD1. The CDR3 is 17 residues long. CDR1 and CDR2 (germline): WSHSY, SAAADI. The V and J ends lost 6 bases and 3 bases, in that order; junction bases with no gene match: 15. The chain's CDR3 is CASREDRGASRVYEQYF. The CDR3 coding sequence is TGCGCCAGCAGAGAAGACAGGGGGGCTTCACGGGTCTACGAGCAGTACTTC.

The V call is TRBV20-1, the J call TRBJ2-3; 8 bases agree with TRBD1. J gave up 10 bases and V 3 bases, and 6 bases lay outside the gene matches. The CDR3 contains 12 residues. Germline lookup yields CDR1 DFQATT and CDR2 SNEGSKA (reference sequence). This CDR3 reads CSASAGQVAQYF. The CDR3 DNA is TGCAGTGCTAGCGCGGGACAGGTCGCGCAGTATTTT.

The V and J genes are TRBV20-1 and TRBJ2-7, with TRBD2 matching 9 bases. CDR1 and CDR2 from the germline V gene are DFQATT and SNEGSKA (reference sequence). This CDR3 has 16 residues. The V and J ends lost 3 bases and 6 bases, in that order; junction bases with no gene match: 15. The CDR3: CSARGPTSGARLEQYF. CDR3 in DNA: TGCAGTGCTAGGGGACCGACTAGCGGAGCCCGTCTCGAGCAGTACTTC.

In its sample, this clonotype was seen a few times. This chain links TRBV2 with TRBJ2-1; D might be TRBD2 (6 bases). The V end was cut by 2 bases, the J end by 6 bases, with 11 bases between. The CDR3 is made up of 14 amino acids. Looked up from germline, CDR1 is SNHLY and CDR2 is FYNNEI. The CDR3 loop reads CASSESLAINEQFF. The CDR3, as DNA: TGTGCCAGCAGTGAAAGTCTAGCGATCAATGAGCAGTTCTTC.

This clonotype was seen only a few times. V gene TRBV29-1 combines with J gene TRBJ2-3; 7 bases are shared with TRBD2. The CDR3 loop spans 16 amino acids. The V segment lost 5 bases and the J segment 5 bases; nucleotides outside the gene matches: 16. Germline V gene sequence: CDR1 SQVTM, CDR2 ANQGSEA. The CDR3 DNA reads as TGCAGCGTTTGGCATGGGGATCGGGAGGAGGGAGATACGCAGTATTTT. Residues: CSVWHGDREEGDTQYF.

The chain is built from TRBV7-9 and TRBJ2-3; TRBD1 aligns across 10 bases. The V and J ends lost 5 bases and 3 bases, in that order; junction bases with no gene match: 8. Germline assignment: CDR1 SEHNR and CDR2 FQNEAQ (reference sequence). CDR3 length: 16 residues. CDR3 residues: CASSARQGAGTDTQYF. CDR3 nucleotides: TGTGCCAGCAGCGCAAGACAGGGGGCTGGGACAGATACGCAGTATTTT.

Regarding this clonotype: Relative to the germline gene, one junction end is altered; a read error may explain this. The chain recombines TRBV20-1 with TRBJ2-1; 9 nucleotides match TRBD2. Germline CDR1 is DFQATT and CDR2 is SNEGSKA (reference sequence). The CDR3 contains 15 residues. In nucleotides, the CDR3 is TGCAGTGCTAGAGCCGGCAGCGGGGGGTACAATGGGCAGTTCTTC. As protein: CSARAGSGGYNGQFF.

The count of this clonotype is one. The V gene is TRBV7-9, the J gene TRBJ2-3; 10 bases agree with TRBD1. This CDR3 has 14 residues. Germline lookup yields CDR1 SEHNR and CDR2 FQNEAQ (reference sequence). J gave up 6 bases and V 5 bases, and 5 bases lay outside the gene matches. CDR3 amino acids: CASSATGGPDTQYF. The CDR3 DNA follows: TGTGCCAGCAGCGCGACAGGGGGCCCGGATACGCAGTATTTT. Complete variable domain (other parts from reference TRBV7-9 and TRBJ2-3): DTGVSQNPRHKITKRGQNVTFRCDPISEHNRLYWYRQTLGQGPEFLTYFQNEAQLEKSRLLSDRFSAERPKGSFSTLEIQRTEQGDSAMYLCASSATGGPDTQYFGPGTRLTVL.

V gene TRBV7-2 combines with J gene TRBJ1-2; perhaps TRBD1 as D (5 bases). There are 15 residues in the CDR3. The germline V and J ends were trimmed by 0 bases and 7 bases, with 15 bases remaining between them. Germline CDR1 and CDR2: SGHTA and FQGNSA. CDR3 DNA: TGTGCCAGCAGCTTAGCGGAAGGGGCGTTCATTGGCTACACCTTC. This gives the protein CASSLAEGAFIGYTF.